The following is a T cell receptor (beta chain) sequence with its context. Its antigen is unknown. The sample comes from a study of cytomegalovirus exposure and HLA in healthy donors. Study summary: The approximately 120 validation repertoires, a later analysis reported, used the same platform as the roughly 730 repertoires from the first cohort. Study outcomes and limitations: Some TCR beta chains (around 180 of them) were listed as cytomegalovirus-associated. In vitro testing confirmed a few CMV-associated chains as specific for CMV antigens.

The germline V gene has CDR1 SGHAT and CDR2 FQNNGV. Trimming shortened V by 3 bases and J by 5 bases, and 7 bases separated the two germline ends. The CDR3 spans 12 residues. Here immunoSEQ multiplex PCR was the method, and the copy in TCRdb shows in-frame clones only, minus some. The sample has fewer than 250,000 clones; around 86% are singletons. Sequenced: PBMCs. This TCR was sampled from a woman under 30 in good health and CMV-seropositive. The genes are TRBV11-2 and TRBJ1-1; D gene ambiguous. The CDR3 DNA follows: TGTGCCAGCAGCTTTGGCGGAACTGAAGCTTTCTTT. Translated: CASSFGGTEAFF.